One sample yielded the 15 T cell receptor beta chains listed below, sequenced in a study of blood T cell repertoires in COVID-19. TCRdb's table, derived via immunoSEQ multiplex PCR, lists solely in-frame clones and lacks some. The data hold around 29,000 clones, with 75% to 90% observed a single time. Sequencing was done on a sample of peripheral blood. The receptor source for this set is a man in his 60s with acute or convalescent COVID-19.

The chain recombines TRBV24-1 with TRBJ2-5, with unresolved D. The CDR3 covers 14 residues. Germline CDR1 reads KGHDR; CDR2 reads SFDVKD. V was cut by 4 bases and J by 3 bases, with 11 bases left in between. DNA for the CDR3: TGTGCCACCAGTGACGCTGACACCAAAGAGACCCAGTACTTC. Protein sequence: CATSDADTKETQYF.

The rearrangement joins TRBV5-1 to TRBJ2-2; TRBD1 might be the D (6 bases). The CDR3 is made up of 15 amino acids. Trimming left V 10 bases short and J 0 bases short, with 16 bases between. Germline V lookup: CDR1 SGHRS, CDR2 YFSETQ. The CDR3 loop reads CASFPGHANTGELFF. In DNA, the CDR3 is TGCGCCTCTTTTCCGGGACATGCGAACACCGGGGAGCTGTTTTTT.

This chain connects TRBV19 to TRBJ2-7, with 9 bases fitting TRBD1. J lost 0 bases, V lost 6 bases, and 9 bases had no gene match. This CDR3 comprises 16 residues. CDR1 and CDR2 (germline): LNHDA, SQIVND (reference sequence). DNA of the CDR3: TGTGCCAGTAGCCGGACAGGGGCCCTAAACTCCTACGAGCAGTACTTC. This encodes CASSRTGALNSYEQYF.

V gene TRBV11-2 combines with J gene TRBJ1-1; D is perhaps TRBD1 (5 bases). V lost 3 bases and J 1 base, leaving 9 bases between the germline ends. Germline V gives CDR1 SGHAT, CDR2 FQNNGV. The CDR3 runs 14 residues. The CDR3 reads CASSFPGKNTEAFF. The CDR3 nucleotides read TGTGCCAGCAGCTTTCCAGGGAAGAACACTGAAGCTTTCTTT.

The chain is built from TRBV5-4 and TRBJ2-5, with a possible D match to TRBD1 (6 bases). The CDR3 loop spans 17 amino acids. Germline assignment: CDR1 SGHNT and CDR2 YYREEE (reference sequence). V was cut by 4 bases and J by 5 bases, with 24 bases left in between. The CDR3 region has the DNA TGTGCCAGCAGCGCCTACGTCTTGGACAGCTCGGGTGAGACCCAGTACTTC. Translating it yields CASSAYVLDSSGETQYF.

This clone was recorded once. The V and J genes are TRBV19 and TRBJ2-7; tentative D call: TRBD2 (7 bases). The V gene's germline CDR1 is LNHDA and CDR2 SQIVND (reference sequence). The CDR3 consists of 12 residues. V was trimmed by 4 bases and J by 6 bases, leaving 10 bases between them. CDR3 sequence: CASSTGGPEQYF. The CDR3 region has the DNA TGTGCCAGTAGTACCGGGGGGCCCGAGCAGTACTTC. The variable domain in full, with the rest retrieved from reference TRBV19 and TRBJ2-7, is DGGITQSPKYLFRKEGQNVTLSCEQNLNHDAMYWYRQDPGQGLRLIYYSQIVNDFQKGDIAEGYSVSREKKESFPLTVTSAQKNPTAFYLCASSTGGPEQYFGPGTRLTVT.

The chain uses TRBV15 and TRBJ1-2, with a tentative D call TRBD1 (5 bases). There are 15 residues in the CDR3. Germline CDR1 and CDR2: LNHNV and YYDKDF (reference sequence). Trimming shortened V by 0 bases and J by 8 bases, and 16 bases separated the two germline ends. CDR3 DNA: TGTGCCACCAGCAGAGATCCCCCAGGGATGTTCGGCTACACCTTC. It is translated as CATSRDPPGMFGYTF.

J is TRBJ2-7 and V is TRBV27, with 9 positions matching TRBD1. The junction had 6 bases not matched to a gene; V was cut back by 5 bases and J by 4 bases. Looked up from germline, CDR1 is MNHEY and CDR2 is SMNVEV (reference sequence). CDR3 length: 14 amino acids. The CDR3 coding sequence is TGTGCCAGCAGTAGGGGACAGGGCTTTTACGAGCAGTACTTC. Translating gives CASSRGQGFYEQYF.

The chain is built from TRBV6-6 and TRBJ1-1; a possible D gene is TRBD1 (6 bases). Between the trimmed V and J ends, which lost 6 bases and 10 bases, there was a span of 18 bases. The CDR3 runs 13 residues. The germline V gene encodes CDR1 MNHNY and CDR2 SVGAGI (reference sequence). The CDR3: CASSLGHRSGAFF. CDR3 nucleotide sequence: TGTGCCAGCAGCCTGGGACACCGGAGTGGAGCTTTCTTT.

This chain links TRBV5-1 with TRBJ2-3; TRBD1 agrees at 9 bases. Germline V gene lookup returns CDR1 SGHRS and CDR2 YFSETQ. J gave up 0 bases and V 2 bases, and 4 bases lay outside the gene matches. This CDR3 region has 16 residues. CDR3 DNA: TGCGCCAGCAGCTTACCCGGGACAGGGAGCACAGATACGCAGTATTTT. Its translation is CASSLPGTGSTDTQYF.

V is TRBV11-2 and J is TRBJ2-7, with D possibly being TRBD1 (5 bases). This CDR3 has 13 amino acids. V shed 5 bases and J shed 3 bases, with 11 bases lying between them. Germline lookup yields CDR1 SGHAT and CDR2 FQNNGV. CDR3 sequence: CASSKTDLYEQYF. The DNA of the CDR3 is TGTGCCAGCAGCAAGACAGATCTCTACGAGCAGTACTTC.

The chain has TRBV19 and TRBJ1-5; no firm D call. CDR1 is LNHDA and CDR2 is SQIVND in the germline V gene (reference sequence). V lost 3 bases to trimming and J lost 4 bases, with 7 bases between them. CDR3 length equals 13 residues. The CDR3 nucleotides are TGTGCCAGTAGTATTTCCAGAAATCAGCCCCAGCATTTT. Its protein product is CASSISRNQPQHF.

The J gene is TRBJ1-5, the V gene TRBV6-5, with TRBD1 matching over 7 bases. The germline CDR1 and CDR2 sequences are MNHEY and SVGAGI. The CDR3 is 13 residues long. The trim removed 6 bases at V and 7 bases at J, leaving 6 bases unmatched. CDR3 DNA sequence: TGTGCCAGCAGGGCCGACAGGGCGCAGCCCCAGCATTTT. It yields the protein CASRADRAQPQHF.

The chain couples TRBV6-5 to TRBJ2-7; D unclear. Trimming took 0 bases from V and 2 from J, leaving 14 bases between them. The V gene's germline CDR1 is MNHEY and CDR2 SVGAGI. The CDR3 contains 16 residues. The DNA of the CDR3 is TGTGCCAGCAGTTACTCAGACACCCGGAATACCTACGAGCAGTACTTC. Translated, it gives CASSYSDTRNTYEQYF.

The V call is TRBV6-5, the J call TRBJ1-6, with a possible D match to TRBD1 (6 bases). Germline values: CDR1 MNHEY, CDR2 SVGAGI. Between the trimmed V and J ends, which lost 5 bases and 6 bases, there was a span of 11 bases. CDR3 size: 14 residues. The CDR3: CASSRDTANSPLHF. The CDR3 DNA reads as TGTGCCAGCAGTCGGGACACCGCTAATTCACCCCTCCACTTT.